The 23 T cell receptor beta chains below come from one sample, sequenced in a study of blood T cells in healthy people across ages. For the second PCR, which ran for 7 to 11 cycles, a sample-barcoded 5' primer and a J-beta primer mix were used. One entry per CDR3 protein, called by TCRdb with MiXCR from the 5' RACE reads. Counted here are about 1.8 million distinct CDR3 sequences, approximately 50% occurring once; the ten biggest clones make up more than 2%. The material sequenced was blood. The origin of the receptors is a woman aged 40 to 55 in good health.

This clonotype came up a few times. The rearrangement joins TRBV7-3 to TRBJ2-4, with a weak D call TRBD1 (8 bases). Judging by the DNA end, TRBJ2-5 fits better; the J call may be wrong. This CDR3 region has 13 residues. CDR1 and CDR2 (germline): SGHTA, FQGTGA. The DNA of the CDR3 is TGTGCCAGCAGCTCTACAGGGGGGGTGACCCAGTACTTC. Translating gives CASSSTGGVTQYF.

CDR3 DNA: TGCAGTGCTAGAGGGACAGTAGTCGGCGAGCAGTACTTC. Its protein is CSARGTVVGEQYF. The chain uses TRBV20-1 and TRBJ2-4; weak D call: TRBD1 (6 bases). With the DNA end fitting TRBJ2-7 better, the J assignment may be wrong. Germline loops: CDR1 DFQATT, CDR2 SNEGSKA (reference sequence). This CDR3 spans 13 amino acids.

As regards this clonotype: Relative to the germline gene, one junction end is altered; a read error may explain this. The chain joins TRBV28 to TRBJ2-3; the D gene could be TRBD1 or TRBD2 (6 bases each). CDR3 length: 13 residues. The germline V gene has CDR1 MDHEN and CDR2 SYDVKM. CDR3 loop: CASEGGSTDTQYF. CDR3 DNA: TGCGCCAGCGAGGGGGGCTCTACAGATACGCAGTATTTT.

This clonotype was picked up a small number of times. The chain is built from TRBV27 and TRBJ1-2; 7 bases are a match to TRBD1. The ends lost 6 bases at V and 5 bases at J; junction bases unmatched: 15. CDR3 size: 16 residues. In germline, CDR1 is MNHEY, CDR2 SMNVEV (reference sequence). CDR3 nucleotides: TGTGCCAGCAGCTCACCCGACAGGGTGCAATTGTATGGCTACACCTTC. Translating gives CASSSPDRVQLYGYTF.

V gene TRBV10-3 combines with J gene TRBJ2-7, with a possible D match to TRBD1 (5 bases). Deletions cut 2 bases from V and 5 bases from J, with 13 bases between. Germline CDR1 ENHRY, CDR2 SYGVKD. The CDR3 loop spans 14 amino acids. The CDR3 region has the DNA TGTGCCATCAGTGAGAGGGGTAACGTCCACGAGCAGTACTTC. Protein: CAISERGNVHEQYF.

J is TRBJ2-1 and V is TRBV6-1; D is uncertain. The CDR3 consists of 15 residues. The germline V gene has CDR1 MNHNS and CDR2 SASEGT. Trimming removed 3 bases from V and 0 bases from J, with 9 bases in between. CDR3 sequence (DNA): TGTGCCAGCAGTGATAGACCCTTCTCCTACAATGAGCAGTTCTTC. Its protein is CASSDRPFSYNEQFF.

The chain couples TRBV28 to TRBJ2-5; tentatively, D is TRBD2 (6 bases). CDR3 length equals 17 residues. The germline CDR1 and CDR2 sequences are MDHEN and SYDVKM. Trimming pared 4 bases from V and 2 bases from J, leaving 20 bases between. Here the CDR3 reads CASSSLLGGGLQETQYF. DNA of the CDR3: TGTGCCAGCAGTTCTCTCCTTGGTGGGGGACTTCAAGAGACCCAGTACTTC.

This chain uses TRBV27 with TRBJ2-1, with 13 nucleotides matching TRBD2. Germline-derived CDR1 and CDR2 are MNHEY and SMNVEV (reference sequence). This CDR3 comprises 16 residues. V was clipped by 2 bases and J by 9 bases; unmatched bases: 7. In DNA form, the CDR3 reads TGTGCCAGCAGTTTAGCACTAGCGGGGGGGTCTAGTGAGCAGTTCTTC. Translated: CASSLALAGGSSEQFF.

This chain connects TRBV27 to TRBJ2-4; TRBD1 matches at 11 bases. The J call could be wrong; TRBJ2-5 is a better fit for the DNA end. CDR1 MNHEY and CDR2 SMNVEV come from the germline V gene (reference sequence). The CDR3 has 18 amino acids. CDR3 sequence (DNA): TGTGCCAGCAGTTCTACCGGGGGACAGGGGGTGTTTATAGAGACCCAGTACTTC. It translates to CASSSTGGQGVFIETQYF.

The V and J genes are TRBV7-9 and TRBJ2-1, with 7 bases identical to TRBD2. The CDR3 spans 12 residues. Trimming cost V 6 bases and J 15 bases; bases outside gene matches: 11. Germline V gene data show CDR1 as SEHNR and CDR2 as FQNEAQ (reference sequence). The CDR3 sequence: CASSLSPREVFF. For the CDR3, the DNA is TGTGCCAGCAGTTTATCCCCACGGGAGGTGTTCTTC.

The chain couples TRBV13 to TRBJ1-4, with 7 bases identical to TRBD1. V was pared by 4 bases and J by 5 bases, with 7 bases of the junction left unmatched. Germline V lookup: CDR1 PRHDT, CDR2 FYEKMQ (reference sequence). The CDR3 has 15 residues. This CDR3 is CASSSTRQGNEKLFF. Here the CDR3 DNA reads TGTGCCAGCAGCTCCACGAGACAGGGAAATGAAAAACTGTTTTTT.

The chain couples TRBV3-1 to TRBJ2-5; unclear D gene. With the DNA end fitting TRBJ2-7 better, the J assignment may be wrong. This CDR3 region has 12 residues. Germline V gives CDR1 LGHDT, CDR2 YNNKEL (reference sequence). DNA for the CDR3: TGTGCCAGCAGCCCACATGAGCACGAGCAGTACTTC. Protein product: CASSPHEHEQYF.

The chain links TRBV6-2 or TRBV6-3 to TRBJ2-1, with 7 nucleotides matching TRBD2. The ends lost 8 bases at V and 3 bases at J; junction bases unmatched: 13. The CDR3 has 16 amino acids. Germline V gives CDR1 MNHEY, CDR2 SVGEGT. The CDR3 DNA reads TGTGCCAGCCAAGGTAGCCTAGCGGATGACTACAATGAGCAGTTCTTC. This sequence encodes CASQGSLADDYNEQFF.

A remark on this clonotype: A much larger clone sits a single nucleotide away, making a read error possible. The chain uses TRBV27 and TRBJ2-7; no reliable D call. Germline CDR1 and CDR2: MNHEY and SMNVEV (reference sequence). The CDR3 contains 13 residues. Here the CDR3 DNA reads TGTGCCAGCAGTGTATCCCCTGCCTACGAGCAGTACTTC. As protein: CASSVSPAYEQYF.

The V gene is TRBV3-1, the J gene TRBJ1-2, with 8 nucleotides matching TRBD1. The CDR3 extends over 14 amino acids. Trimming removed 3 bases from V and 6 bases from J; junction bases left unmatched: 6. Germline V gene sequence: CDR1 LGHDT, CDR2 YNNKEL (reference sequence). The CDR3 loop reads CASSHADRANGYTF. DNA for the CDR3: TGTGCCAGCAGCCATGCGGACAGGGCCAATGGCTACACCTTC.

This chain links TRBV28 with TRBJ2-5; D possibly corresponds to TRBD2 (6 bases). V shed 3 bases and J shed 0 bases, with 14 bases lying between them. Germline values: CDR1 MDHEN, CDR2 SYDVKM. The CDR3 is 16 residues long. The CDR3 DNA follows: TGTGCCAGCAGTTTTCGCGGGACGGGGTACCAAGAGACCCAGTACTTC. Amino acid sequence: CASSFRGTGYQETQYF.

The genes are TRBV7-3 and TRBJ2-3; tentative D call: TRBD2 (5 bases). This CDR3 has 18 residues. Trimming took off 3 bases at V and 2 bases at J, with 21 bases between the two ends. Germline V CDR1 and CDR2: SGHTA, FQGTGA. Written as DNA, the CDR3 is TGTGCCAGCAGCTTGGGCGGAGAGGGAGAACGACCCACAGATACGCAGTATTTT. It codes for CASSLGGEGERPTDTQYF. Complete variable domain (other parts from reference TRBV7-3 and TRBJ2-3): GAGVSQTPSNKVTEKGKYVELRCDPISGHTALYWYRQSLGQGPEFLIYFQGTGAADDSGLPNDRFFAVRPEGSVSTLKIQRTERGDSAVYLCASSLGGEGERPTDTQYFGPGTRLTVL.

This clonotype was seen many times. The V and J genes are TRBV7-2 and TRBJ2-1; unclear D gene. The V gene's germline CDR1 is SGHTA and CDR2 FQGNSA. The CDR3 runs 12 residues. V lost 1 base and J lost 5, with 3 bases in between. CDR3 bases: TGTGCCAGCAGCTTAGTGGACAATGAGCAGTTCTTC. Protein: CASSLVDNEQFF.

V is TRBV7-8 and J is TRBJ2-7; unclear D gene. V lost 7 bases and J 6 bases, leaving 19 bases between the germline ends. The CDR3 loop spans 14 amino acids. CDR1 and CDR2 (germline): SGHVS, FQNEAQ. CDR3 in DNA: TGTGCCAGCATCCGAGGTGGTAGCATAGGCGAGCAGTACTTC. Translation: CASIRGGSIGEQYF.

J is TRBJ2-1 and V is TRBV2, with 7 bases fitting TRBD2. The J call could be wrong; TRBJ2-7 is a better fit for the DNA end. The CDR3 covers 14 residues. Germline V CDR1 and CDR2: SNHLY, FYNNEI. The CDR3 DNA follows: TGTGCCACCCGCCAGCGGGGCTCCTACAATGAGCAGTACTTC. Encoded protein: CATRQRGSYNEQYF.

This rearrangement joins TRBV4-3 to TRBJ2-2, with 12 bases aligning to TRBD2. Germline V gene sequence: CDR1 LGHNA, CDR2 YSLEER. Trimming cost V 4 bases and J 6 bases; bases outside gene matches: 6. The length of the CDR3 is 16 residues. The DNA for the CDR3 is TGCGCCAGCAGCCGAGGACTAGCGGGGACCGCCGGGGAGCTGTTTTTT. This translates into CASSRGLAGTAGELFF.

V usage is TRBV28 and J usage is TRBJ2-6; TRBD2 matches 8 bases. CDR1 is MDHEN, CDR2 SYDVKM, per germline. The CDR3 has 16 residues. V gave up 6 bases and J gave up 2 bases; unmatched junction bases: 6. In DNA form, the CDR3 reads TGTGCCAGCAGGAACGCGGGAGGAGCTGGGGCCAACGTCCTGACTTTC. It encodes CASRNAGGAGANVLTF.

This clonotype appeared a few times. The genes are TRBV5-5 and TRBJ2-3; weak D call: TRBD1 (6 bases). Germline CDR1 is SGHKS and CDR2 is YYEKEE (reference sequence). This CDR3 comprises 15 residues. Trimming left V 4 bases short and J 0 bases short, with 12 bases between. CDR3 loop: CASSGQPYSTDTQYF. The CDR3 nucleotides are TGTGCCAGCAGCGGACAGCCCTATAGCACAGATACGCAGTATTTT.